These T cell receptor beta chains were read from a single sample in a study of STAT3 mutations in large granular lymphocyte leukemia. Produced via immunoSEQ multiplex PCR; TCRdb's table is partial and in-frame only. The profile covers 30,000 to 35,000 clones, with roughly 80% appearing a single time and roughly 31% taken by the ten largest. Sequencing input: peripheral blood mononuclear cells. The receptors shown here come from a woman between 45 and 65 years old with T-cell large granular lymphocyte leukemia. Some clones in this sample may be carry-over from other donors' samples. Both conserved end residues are part of each CDR3. A D gene is named only where the DNA matches it firmly. Expanded clones are given a class, and other clones once, few, many or no size at all.

J: TRBJ1-2
size: -
V: TRBV28
D: -
CDR3: CASSLSTGGYTF
DNA: TGTGCCAGCAGCCTATCAACAGGTGGCTACACCTTC

J: TRBJ1-2
size: -
V: TRBV30
D: -
CDR3: CAWSVLGGRDTF
DNA: TGTGCCTGGAGTGTACTCGGGGGGCGAGACACCTTC

J: TRBJ2-3
size: -
V: TRBV5-1
D: TRBD2
CDR3: CASSLDTSGGDTQYF
DNA: TGCGCCAGCAGCTTGGATACTAGCGGGGGAGATACGCAGTATTTT

J: TRBJ1-1
size: once
V: TRBV7-9
D: -
CDR3: CASSVGGRRTEAFF
DNA: TGTGCCAGCAGTGTGGGGGGGCGGCGGACTGAAGCTTTCTTT

J: TRBJ2-5
size: -
V: TRBV7-3
D: -
CDR3: CASSLSLASRETQYF
DNA: TGTGCCAGCAGCTTAAGCCTAGCGTCTCGAGAGACCCAGTACTTC

J: TRBJ2-3
size: -
V: TRBV30
D: TRBD1
CDR3: CAWKPGGSRDTQYF
DNA: TGTGCCTGGAAGCCAGGGGGCAGTCGAGATACGCAGTATTTT

J: TRBJ1-1
size: -
V: TRBV6-5
D: -
CDR3: CASSSIGTVEAFF
DNA: TGTGCCAGCAGTTCCATAGGGACGGTTGAAGCTTTCTTT

J: TRBJ1-1
size: -
V: TRBV7-9
D: TRBD1
CDR3: CASSPWQGAMRNTEAFF
DNA: TGTGCCAGCAGCCCGTGGCAGGGGGCTATGAGGAACACTGAAGCTTTCTTT

J: TRBJ2-7
size: -
V: TRBV5-8
D: -
CDR3: CASSLAGMSTYEQYF
DNA: TGTGCCAGCAGCTTGGCCGGTATGTCCACCTACGAGCAGTACTTC

J: TRBJ2-5
size: -
V: TRBV23-1
D: -
CDR3: CASRKETQYF
DNA: TGCGCCAGCCGAAAAGAGACCCAGTACTTC

J: TRBJ1-2
size: -
V: TRBV7-3
D: -
CDR3: CASSPSGREGYTF
DNA: TGTGCCAGCAGTCCCAGCGGGCGCGAGGGCTACACCTTC

J: TRBJ2-3
size: -
V: TRBV13
D: TRBD2
CDR3: CASSPAGDQSYTQYF
DNA: TGTGCCAGCAGCCCCGCGGGAGATCAAAGCTATACGCAGTATTTT

J: TRBJ2-5
size: -
V: TRBV6-6
D: -
CDR3: CASSYRAETQYF
DNA: TGTGCCAGCAGTTACCGGGCAGAGACCCAGTACTTC

J: TRBJ2-7
size: -
V: TRBV29-1
D: -
CDR3: CSVTTGTGFREQYF
DNA: TGCAGCGTTACCACCGGGACGGGCTTCCGAGAGCAGTACTTC

J: TRBJ2-6
size: -
V: TRBV27
D: TRBD1
CDR3: CASSLLGQGSGANVLTF
DNA: TGTGCCAGCAGTTTATTGGGACAGGGATCCGGGGCCAACGTCCTGACTTTC

J: TRBJ2-5
size: -
V: TRBV7-2
D: -
CDR3: CASSVRDGVGTQYF
DNA: TGTGCCAGCAGCGTCCGGGACGGCGTAGGGACCCAGTACTTC

J: TRBJ2-7
size: -
V: TRBV27
D: TRBD2
CDR3: CASSSPRSSGYYEQYF
DNA: TGTGCCAGCAGTTCCCCCCGGTCTAGCGGATACTACGAGCAGTACTTC

J: TRBJ2-7
size: few
V: TRBV5-1
D: -
CDR3: CASSLSGGTIYEQYF
DNA: TGCGCCAGCAGCTTGTCCGGGGGTACGATCTACGAGCAGTACTTC